This record concerns one T cell receptor (beta chain) sequence. The study recruited people aged roughly 18 to 100 years across approximately 24 US areas. It was within 2 weeks before study entry that exposed participants met a COVID-19 case. The V and J ends lost 3 bases and 9 bases respectively, with 6 bases between them. This CDR3 is 10 amino acids long. Germline V gene data show CDR1 as DFQATT and CDR2 as SNEGSKA (reference sequence). The sample comes from a study of blood T cell repertoires in COVID-19. Source study methods: Amplification with reference gene primers provided the estimates of nucleated cell counts. Produced via immunoSEQ multiplex PCR; TCRdb's table is partial and in-frame only. V and J calls and clone size are as listed in that table; D and trimming were resolved from the DNA. The data show roughly 250,000 clones, about 87% seen once.

J is TRBJ2-1 and V is TRBV20-1; D not resolved. This receptor was obtained from a man aged 45-65 years who had been exposed to COVID-19. Sequences were obtained from PBMCs or T cells enriched from blood (not recorded which). The CDR3 region has the DNA TGCAGTGCTAGGAGGTTTGAGCAGTTCTTC. Translation gives CSARRFEQFF.